This T cell receptor beta chain was identified during a study of blood T cells in healthy people across ages. About the study: About one barcoded beta molecule per two T cells was captured by template switching. Study outcomes and limitations: Significant beta diversity loss was already apparent by age roughly 38, declining roughly linearly.

The CDR3 runs 14 residues. From germline, CDR1 is ENHRY and CDR2 SYGVKD. This clonotype showed up just once. Antigen: not known. Through a sample-barcoded 5' primer and a J-beta primer mix, a second PCR was run for roughly 6 to 11 cycles. Each cDNA molecule was tagged by a template-switch adaptor with 12 random nucleotides. TCRdb re-called the 5' RACE reads through MiXCR, storing one row per CDR3 protein. The repertoire holds around 1,500,000 distinct CDR3 sequences, approximately 42% seen once, with 7.9% in the top ten. The gene calls are TRBV10-3 and TRBJ2-7, with a possible D match to TRBD2 (6 bases). TRBJ2-5 explains the end of the DNA better; the J call may be wrong. The sequenced sample was blood. This receptor was taken from a woman between 18 and 30 years old in good health. For the CDR3, the DNA is TGTGCCATCAGCCGGGGCGGGGTACGACAGACCCAGTACTTC. Amino acid sequence: CAISRGGVRQTQYF.